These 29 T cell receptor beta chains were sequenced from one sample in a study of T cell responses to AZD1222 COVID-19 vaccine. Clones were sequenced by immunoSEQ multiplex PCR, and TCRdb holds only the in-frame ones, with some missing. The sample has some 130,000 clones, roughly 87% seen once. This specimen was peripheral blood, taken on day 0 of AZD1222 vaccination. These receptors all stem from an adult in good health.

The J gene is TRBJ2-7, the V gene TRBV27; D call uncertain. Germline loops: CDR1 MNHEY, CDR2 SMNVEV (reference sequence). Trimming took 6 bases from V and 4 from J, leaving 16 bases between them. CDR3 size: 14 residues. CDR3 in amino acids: CASSLLPTSYEQYF. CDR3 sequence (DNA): TGTGCCAGCAGCCTCCTGCCCACTTCTTACGAGCAGTACTTC.

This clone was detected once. The CDR3 DNA reads as TGTGCCAGTAGAGATCGGCAGGCCCCTTATGGCTACACCTTC. Amino acid sequence: CASRDRQAPYGYTF. The chain couples TRBV19 to TRBJ1-2; no clear D. Trimming left V 6 bases short and J 5 bases short, with 16 bases between. Per the germline V gene, CDR1 is LNHDA and CDR2 is SQIVND (reference sequence). The CDR3 contains 14 residues.

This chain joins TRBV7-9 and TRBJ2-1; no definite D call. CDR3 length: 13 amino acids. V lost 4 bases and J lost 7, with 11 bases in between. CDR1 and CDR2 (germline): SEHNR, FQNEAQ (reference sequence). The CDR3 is CASSSEVPNEQFF. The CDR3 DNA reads TGTGCCAGCAGCTCAGAGGTCCCTAATGAGCAGTTCTTC. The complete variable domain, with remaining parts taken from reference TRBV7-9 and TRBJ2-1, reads DTGVSQNPRHKITKRGQNVTFRCDPISEHNRLYWYRQTLGQGPEFLTYFQNEAQLEKSRLLSDRFSAERPKGSFSTLEIQRTEQGDSAMYLCASSSEVPNEQFFGPGTRLTVL.

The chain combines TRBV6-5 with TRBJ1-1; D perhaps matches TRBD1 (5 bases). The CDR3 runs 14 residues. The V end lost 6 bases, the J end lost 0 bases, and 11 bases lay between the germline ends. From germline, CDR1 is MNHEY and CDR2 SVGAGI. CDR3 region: CASSSGSLNTEAFF. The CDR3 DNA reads TGTGCCAGCAGCTCAGGGTCCCTGAACACTGAAGCTTTCTTT.

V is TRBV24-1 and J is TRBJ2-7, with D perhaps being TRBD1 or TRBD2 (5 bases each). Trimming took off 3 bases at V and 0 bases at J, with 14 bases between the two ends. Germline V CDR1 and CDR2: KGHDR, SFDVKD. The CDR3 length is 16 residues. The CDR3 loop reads CATSDTGTGSSYEQYF. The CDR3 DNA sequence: TGTGCCACCAGTGATACCGGGACGGGAAGCTCCTACGAGCAGTACTTC.

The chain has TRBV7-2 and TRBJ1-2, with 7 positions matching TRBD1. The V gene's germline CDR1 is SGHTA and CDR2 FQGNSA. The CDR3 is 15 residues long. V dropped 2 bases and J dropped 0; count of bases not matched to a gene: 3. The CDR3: CASSLRQGANYGYTF. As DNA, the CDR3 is TGTGCCAGCAGCTTACGACAGGGTGCTAACTATGGCTACACCTTC.

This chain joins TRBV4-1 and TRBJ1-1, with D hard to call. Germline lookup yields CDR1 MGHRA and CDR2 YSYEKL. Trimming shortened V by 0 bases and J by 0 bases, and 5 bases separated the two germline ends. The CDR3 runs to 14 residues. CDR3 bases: TGCGCCAGCAGCCAAGATAGTCTGAACACTGAAGCTTTCTTT. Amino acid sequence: CASSQDSLNTEAFF.

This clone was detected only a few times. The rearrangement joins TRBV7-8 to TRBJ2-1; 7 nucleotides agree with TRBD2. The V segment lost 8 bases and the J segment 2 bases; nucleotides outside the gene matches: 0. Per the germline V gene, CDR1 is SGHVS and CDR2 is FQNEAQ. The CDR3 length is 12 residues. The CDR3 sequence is CASGGAYNEQFF. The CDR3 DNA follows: TGTGCCAGCGGGGGGGCCTACAATGAGCAGTTCTTC.

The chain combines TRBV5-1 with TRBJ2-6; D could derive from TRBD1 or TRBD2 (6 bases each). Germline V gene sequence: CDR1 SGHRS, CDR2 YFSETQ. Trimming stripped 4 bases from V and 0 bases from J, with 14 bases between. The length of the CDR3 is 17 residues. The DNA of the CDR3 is TGCGCCAGCAGCACCAACGGAGGGGGCTCTGGGGCCAACGTCCTGACTTTC. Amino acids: CASSTNGGGSGANVLTF.

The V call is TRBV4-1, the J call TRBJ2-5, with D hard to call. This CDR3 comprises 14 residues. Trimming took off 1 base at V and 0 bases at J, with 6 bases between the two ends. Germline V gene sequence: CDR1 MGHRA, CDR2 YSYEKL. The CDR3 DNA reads TGCGCCAGCAGCCAAGGGGGTTACCAAGAGACCCAGTACTTC. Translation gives CASSQGGYQETQYF.

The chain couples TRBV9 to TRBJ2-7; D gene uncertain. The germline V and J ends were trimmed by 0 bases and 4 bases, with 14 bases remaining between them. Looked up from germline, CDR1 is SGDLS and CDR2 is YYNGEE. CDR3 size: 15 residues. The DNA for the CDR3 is TGTGCCAGCAGCGTAGGGTTCATGGGTACATACGAGCAGTACTTC. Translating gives CASSVGFMGTYEQYF. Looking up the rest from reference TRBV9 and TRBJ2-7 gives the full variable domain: DSGVTQTPKHLITATGQRVTLRCSPRSGDLSVYWYQQSLDQGLQFLIQYYNGEERAKGNILERFSAQQFPDLHSELNLSSLELGDSALYFCASSVGFMGTYEQYFGPGTRLTVT.

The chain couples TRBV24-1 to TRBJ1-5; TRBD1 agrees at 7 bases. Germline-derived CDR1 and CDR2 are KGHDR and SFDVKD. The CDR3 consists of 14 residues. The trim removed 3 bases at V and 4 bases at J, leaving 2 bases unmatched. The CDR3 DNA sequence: TGTGCCACCAGTGATGGGACAGTGAATCAGCCCCAGCATTTT. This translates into CATSDGTVNQPQHF.

CDR3 DNA: TGTGCCAGCGGGAGCACGGATGGCTACACCTTC. Translation gives CASGSTDGYTF. This sequence joins TRBV27 and TRBJ1-2, with unresolved D. Trimming pared 8 bases from V and 6 bases from J, leaving 10 bases between. Germline V gives CDR1 MNHEY, CDR2 SMNVEV (reference sequence). This CDR3 contains 11 residues.

The CDR3 coding sequence is TGTGCCAGTAGTATAGGGACGGGTCCTGAGACCCAGTACTTC. Its protein is CASSIGTGPETQYF. V is TRBV19 and J is TRBJ2-5; D remains unclear. CDR1 is LNHDA, CDR2 SQIVND, per germline (reference sequence). V was trimmed by 1 base and J by 5 bases, leaving 11 bases between them. The CDR3 has 14 residues.

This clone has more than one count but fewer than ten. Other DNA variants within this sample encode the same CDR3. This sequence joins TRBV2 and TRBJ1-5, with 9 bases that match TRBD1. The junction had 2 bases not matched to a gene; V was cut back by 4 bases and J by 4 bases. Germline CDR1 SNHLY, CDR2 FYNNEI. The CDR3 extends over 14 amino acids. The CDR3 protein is CASSVGQGNQPQHF. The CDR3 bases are TGTGCCAGCAGTGTGGGACAGGGAAATCAGCCCCAGCATTTT.

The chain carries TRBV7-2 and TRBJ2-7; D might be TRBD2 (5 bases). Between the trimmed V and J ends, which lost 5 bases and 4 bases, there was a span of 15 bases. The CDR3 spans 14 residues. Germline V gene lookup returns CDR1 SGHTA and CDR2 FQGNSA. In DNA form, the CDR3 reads TGTGCCAGCAGCCGCCTAGCTTCGTTATACGAGCAGTACTTC. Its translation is CASSRLASLYEQYF.

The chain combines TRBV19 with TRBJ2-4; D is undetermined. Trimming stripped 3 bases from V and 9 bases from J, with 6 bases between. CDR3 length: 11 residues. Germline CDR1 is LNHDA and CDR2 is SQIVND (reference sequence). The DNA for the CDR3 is TGTGCCAGTAGTATCAGGTCCATTCAGTACTTC. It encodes CASSIRSIQYF.

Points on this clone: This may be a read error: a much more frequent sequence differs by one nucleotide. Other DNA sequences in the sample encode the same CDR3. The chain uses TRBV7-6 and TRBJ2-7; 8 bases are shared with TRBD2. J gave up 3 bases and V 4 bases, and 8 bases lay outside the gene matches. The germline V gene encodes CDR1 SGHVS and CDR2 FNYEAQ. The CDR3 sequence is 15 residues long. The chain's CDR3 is CASSSRGGRGYEQYF. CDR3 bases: TGTGCCAGCAGCTCCCGGGGGGGGCGGGGCTACGAGCAGTACTTC.

CDR3 sequence: CASDGGDRGSLGYTF. The CDR3 DNA reads as TGTGCCAGCGATGGGGGGGACAGGGGCTCTCTTGGCTACACCTTC. J is TRBJ1-2 and V is TRBV19, with 10 bases lining up with TRBD1. This CDR3 is built from 15 residues. The V segment lost 9 bases and the J segment 7 bases; nucleotides outside the gene matches: 14. The germline gives CDR1 LNHDA, CDR2 SQIVND (reference sequence).

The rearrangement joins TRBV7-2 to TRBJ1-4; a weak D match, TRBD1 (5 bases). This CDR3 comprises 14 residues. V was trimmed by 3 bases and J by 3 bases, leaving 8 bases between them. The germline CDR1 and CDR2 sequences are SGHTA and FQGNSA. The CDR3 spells CASSFGASNEKLFF. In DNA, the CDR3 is TGTGCCAGCAGCTTTGGGGCATCTAATGAAAAACTGTTTTTT.

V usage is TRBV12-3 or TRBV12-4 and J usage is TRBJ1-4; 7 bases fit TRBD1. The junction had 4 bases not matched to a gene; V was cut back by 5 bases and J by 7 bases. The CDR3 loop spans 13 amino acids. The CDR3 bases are TGTGCCAGCAGTGACAGGGACGGTGAAAAACTGTTTTTT. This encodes CASSDRDGEKLFF.

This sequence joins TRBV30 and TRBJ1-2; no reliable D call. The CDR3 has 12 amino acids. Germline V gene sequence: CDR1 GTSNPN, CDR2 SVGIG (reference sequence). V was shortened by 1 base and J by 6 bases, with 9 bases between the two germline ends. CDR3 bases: TGTGCCTGGAGTGCGACACCCCATGGCTACACCTTC. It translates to CAWSATPHGYTF.

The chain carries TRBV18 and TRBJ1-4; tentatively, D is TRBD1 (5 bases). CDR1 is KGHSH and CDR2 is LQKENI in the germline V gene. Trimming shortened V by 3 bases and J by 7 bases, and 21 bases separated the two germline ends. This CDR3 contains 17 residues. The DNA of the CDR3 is TGTGCCAGCTCACCTTTTCGGGACCCCTCAAGCGGTGAAAAACTGTTTTTT. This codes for CASSPFRDPSSGEKLFF.

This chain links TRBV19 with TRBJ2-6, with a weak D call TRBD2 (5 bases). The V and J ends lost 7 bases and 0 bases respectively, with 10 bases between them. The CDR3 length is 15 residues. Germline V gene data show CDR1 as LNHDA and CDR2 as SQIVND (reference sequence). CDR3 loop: CASTEGFSGANVLTF. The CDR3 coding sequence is TGTGCCAGTACCGAGGGTTTCTCTGGGGCCAACGTCCTGACTTTC.

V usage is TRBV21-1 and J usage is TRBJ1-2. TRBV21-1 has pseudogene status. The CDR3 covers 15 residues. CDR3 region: CASAQGDGKAYGYTF. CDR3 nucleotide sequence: TGTGCCAGCGCCCAAGGGGACGGCAAGGCGTATGGCTACACCTTC.

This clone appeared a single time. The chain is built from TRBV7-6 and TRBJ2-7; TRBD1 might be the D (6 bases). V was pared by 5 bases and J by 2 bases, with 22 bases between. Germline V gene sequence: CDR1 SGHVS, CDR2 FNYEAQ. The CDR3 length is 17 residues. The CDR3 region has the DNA TGTGCCAGCAGCCGCCAGCTCGGTGGGACAAGCACCTACGAGCAGTACTTC. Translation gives CASSRQLGGTSTYEQYF.

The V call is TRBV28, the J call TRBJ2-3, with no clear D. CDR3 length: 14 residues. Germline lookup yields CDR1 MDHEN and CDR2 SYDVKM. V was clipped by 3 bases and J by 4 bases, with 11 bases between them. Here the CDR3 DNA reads TGTGCCAGCAGTTTTACGGCAGTATCAGATACGCAGTATTTT. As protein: CASSFTAVSDTQYF.

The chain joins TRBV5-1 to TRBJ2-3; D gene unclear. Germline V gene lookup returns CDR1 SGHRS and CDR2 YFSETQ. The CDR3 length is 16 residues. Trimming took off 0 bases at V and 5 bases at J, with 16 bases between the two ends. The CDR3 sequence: CASSLVGSFNQDTQYF. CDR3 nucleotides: TGCGCCAGCAGCTTGGTTGGGTCATTTAATCAAGATACGCAGTATTTT.

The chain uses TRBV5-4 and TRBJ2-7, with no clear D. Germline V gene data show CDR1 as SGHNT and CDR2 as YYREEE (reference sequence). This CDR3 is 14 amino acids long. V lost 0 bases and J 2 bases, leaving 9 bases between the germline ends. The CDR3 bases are TGTGCCAGCAGCTTGGGGGGTTCCGCCTACGAGCAGTACTTC. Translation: CASSLGGSAYEQYF.